This entry concerns a single T cell receptor (beta chain). The data are from a study of blood T cell repertoires in COVID-19. Study information: COVID-19 samples, acute and convalescent, were from the United States, Italy and Spain. In each case, the material was cDNA or gDNA derived from T cells, B-cell-depleted T cells, or PBMCs.

The assay was immunoSEQ multiplex PCR, and TCRdb's table has in-frame clones only and misses some. The data show approximately 54,000 clones, with approximately 87% seen just once and approximately 3.9% held by the top ten. This CDR3 has 17 amino acids. V lost 1 base to trimming and J lost 2 bases; unmatched junction nucleotides: 7. V is TRBV5-3 and J is TRBJ2-3; 10 bases line up with TRBD2. TRBV5-3 is an open reading frame, and its role is uncertain. This sequence originates from a man aged 50 or older with acute or convalescent COVID-19. Sequencing was done on a sample of peripheral blood. The CDR3 coding sequence is TGTGCCAGAAGCTTGACTAGCGGGGAAACTCACACAGATACGCAGTATTTT. This translates into CARSLTSGETHTDTQYF.